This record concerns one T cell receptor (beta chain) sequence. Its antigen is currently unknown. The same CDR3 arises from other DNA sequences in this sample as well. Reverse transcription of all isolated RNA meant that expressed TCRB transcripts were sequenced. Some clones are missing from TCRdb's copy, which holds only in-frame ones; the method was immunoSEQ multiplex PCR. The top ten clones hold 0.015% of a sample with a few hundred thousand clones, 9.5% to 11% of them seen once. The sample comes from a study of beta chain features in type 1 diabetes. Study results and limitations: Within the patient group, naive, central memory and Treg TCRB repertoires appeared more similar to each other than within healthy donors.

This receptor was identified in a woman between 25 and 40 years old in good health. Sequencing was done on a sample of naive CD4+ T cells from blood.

CDR3: CASSPPGLPSYEQYF. The CDR3 nucleotides read TGTGCCAGCTCACCACCGGGACTTCCCTCCTACGAGCAGTACTTC. This chain joins TRBV18 and TRBJ2-7; TRBD2 is a possible D gene (6 bases). From germline, CDR1 is KGHSH and CDR2 LQKENI. V dropped 0 bases and J dropped 0 bases, with 9 bases sitting between them. The CDR3 runs to 15 residues.